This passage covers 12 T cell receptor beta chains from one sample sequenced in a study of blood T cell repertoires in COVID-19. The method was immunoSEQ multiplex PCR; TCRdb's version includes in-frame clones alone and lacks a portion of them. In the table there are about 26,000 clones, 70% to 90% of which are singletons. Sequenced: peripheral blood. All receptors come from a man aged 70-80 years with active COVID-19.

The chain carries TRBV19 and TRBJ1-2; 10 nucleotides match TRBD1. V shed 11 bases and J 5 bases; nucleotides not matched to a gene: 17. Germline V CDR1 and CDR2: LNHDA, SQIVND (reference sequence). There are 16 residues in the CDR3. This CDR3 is CASEPGQGFLSYGYTF. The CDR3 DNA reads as TGTGCCTCAGAACCGGGACAGGGGTTTCTTTCTTATGGCTACACCTTC.

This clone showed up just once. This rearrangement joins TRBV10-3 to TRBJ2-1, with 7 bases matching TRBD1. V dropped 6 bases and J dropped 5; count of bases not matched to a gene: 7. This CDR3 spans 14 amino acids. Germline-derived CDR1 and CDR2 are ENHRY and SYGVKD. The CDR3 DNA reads TGTGCCATCAGGGACAGGAGGACCGACAATGAGCAGTTCTTC. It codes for CAIRDRRTDNEQFF.

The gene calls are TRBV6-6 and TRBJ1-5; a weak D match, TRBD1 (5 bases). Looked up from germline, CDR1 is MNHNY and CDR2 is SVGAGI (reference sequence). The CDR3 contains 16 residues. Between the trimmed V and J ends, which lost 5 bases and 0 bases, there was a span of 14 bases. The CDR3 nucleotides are TGTGCCAGCAGTAAGCCGGGGGTACCTAGCAATCAGCCCCAGCATTTT. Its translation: CASSKPGVPSNQPQHF.

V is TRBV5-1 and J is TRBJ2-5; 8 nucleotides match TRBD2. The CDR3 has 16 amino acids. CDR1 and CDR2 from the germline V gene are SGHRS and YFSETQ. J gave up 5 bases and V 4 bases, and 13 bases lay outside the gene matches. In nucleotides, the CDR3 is TGCGCCAGCAGCCCGGCCCCTAATAGCGGGGATGAGACCCAGTACTTC. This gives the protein CASSPAPNSGDETQYF.

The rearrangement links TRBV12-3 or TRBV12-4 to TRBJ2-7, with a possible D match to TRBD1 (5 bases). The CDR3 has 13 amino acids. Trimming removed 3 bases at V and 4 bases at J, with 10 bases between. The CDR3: CASSLAQAYEQYF. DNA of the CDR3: TGTGCCAGCAGTTTGGCACAGGCTTACGAGCAGTACTTC.

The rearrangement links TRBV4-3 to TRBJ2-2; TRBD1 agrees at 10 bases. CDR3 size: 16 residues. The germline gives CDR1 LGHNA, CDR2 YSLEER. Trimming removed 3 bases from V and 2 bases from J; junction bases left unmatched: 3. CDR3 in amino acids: CASSHDRGPNTGELFF. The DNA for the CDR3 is TGCGCCAGCAGCCATGACAGGGGGCCTAACACCGGGGAGCTGTTTTTT.

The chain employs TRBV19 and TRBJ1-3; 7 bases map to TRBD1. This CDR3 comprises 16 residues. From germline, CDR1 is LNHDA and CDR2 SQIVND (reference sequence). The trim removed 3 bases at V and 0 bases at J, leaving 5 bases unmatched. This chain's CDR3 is CASSIRDSTSGNTIYF. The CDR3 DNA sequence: TGTGCCAGTAGTATCCGGGACAGCACCTCTGGAAACACCATATATTTT.

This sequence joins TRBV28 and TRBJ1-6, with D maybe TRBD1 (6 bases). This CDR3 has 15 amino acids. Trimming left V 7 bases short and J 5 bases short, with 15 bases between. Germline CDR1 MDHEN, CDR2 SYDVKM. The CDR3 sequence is CASILGGLNNSPLHF. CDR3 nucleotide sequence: TGTGCCAGCATCCTGGGGGGGCTAAATAATTCACCCCTCCACTTT.

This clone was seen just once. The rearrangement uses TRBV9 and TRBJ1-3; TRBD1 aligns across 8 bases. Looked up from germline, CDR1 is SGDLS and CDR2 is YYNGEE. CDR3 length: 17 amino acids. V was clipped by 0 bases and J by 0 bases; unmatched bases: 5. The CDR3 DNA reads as TGTGCCAGCAGCGTAGGGGGGGACAGGTTCTCTGGAAACACCATATATTTT. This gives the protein CASSVGGDRFSGNTIYF.

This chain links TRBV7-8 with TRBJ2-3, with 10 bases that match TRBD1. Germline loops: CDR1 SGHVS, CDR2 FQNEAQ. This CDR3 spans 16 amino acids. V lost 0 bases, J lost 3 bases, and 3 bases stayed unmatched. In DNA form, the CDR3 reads TGTGCCAGCAGCTTAGCCAGGGGACAGGGGACAGATACGCAGTATTTT. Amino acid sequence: CASSLARGQGTDTQYF.

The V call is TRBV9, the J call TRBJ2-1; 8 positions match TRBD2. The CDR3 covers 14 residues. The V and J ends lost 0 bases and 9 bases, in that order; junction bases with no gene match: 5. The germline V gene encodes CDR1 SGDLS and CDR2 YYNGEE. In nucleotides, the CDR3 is TGTGCCAGCAGCGTAGCGGGGGGGACGGGTGAGCAGTTCTTC. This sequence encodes CASSVAGGTGEQFF.

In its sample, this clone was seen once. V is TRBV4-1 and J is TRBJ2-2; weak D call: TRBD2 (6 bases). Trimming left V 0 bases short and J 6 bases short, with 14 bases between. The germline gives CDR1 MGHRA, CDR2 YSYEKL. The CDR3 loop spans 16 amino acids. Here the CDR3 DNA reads TGCGCCAGCAGCCAAGATCGGTGGACGGGGGCCGGGGAGCTGTTTTTT. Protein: CASSQDRWTGAGELFF.